This TCR beta chain was found in a study of technical replicates of blood from a few donors. There are many counts of this clone. The V and J ends lost 5 bases and 4 bases respectively, with 12 bases between them. Per germline, CDR1 SEHNR and CDR2 FQNEAQ (reference sequence). This CDR3 region has 14 residues. Only in-frame clones appear in the TCRdb table, and some are missing; sequencing was by immunoSEQ multiplex PCR. Among under 80,000 clones, approximately 89% were seen once, and the ten largest hold approximately 4.8%. The sequenced material came from PBMCs. This clonotype was obtained from a human donor in good health. Some clones in this sample may be carry-over from other donors' samples. The chain uses TRBV7-9 and TRBJ2-1, with no clear D. The CDR3 nucleotides are TGTGCCAGCAGCCCTCCTATCACGTACAATGAGCAGTTCTTC. This sequence encodes CASSPPITYNEQFF.